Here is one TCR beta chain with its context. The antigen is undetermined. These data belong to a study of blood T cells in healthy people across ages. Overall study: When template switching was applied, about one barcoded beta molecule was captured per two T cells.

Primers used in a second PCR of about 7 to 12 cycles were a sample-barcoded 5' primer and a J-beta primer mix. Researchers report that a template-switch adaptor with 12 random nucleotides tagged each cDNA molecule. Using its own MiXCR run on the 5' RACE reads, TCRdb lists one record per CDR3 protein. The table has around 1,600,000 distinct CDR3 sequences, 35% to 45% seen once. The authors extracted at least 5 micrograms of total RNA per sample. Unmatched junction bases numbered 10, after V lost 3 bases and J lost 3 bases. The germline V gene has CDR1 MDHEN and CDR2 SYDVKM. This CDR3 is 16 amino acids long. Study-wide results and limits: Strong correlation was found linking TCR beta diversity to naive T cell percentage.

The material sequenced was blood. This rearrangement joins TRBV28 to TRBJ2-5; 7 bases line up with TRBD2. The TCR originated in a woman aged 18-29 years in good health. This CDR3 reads CASSFPLGGREETQYF. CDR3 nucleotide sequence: TGTGCCAGCAGTTTTCCCCTGGGGGGGAGAGAAGAGACCCAGTACTTC.